The entry that follows covers one T cell receptor beta chain sequence. As yet, its antigen is unknown. This CDR3 is built from 15 residues. Germline V gives CDR1 DFQATT, CDR2 SNEGSKA (reference sequence). Donors each gave roughly 2.5 ml of blood. No T cells were sorted before total RNA was taken from whole blood. The data originate from a study of monozygotic twins with inflammatory bowel disease. Study observations and caveats: The authors could not tell different T cell subtypes apart.

Each TCR library consumed about 4,000 ng of total RNA. TCRdb reprocessed the 5' RACE reads, keeping one entry per CDR3 protein, no DNA. The repertoire table contains roughly 150,000 distinct CDR3 sequences. Material: blood. The rearrangement links TRBV20-1 to TRBJ2-1; TCRdb calls TRBD2, which cannot be checked without DNA. This clonotype was obtained from a human donor with ulcerative colitis or Crohn's disease, or a healthy co-twin of an affected twin (not recorded which). The CDR3: CSAPRGGRRGYEQFF.